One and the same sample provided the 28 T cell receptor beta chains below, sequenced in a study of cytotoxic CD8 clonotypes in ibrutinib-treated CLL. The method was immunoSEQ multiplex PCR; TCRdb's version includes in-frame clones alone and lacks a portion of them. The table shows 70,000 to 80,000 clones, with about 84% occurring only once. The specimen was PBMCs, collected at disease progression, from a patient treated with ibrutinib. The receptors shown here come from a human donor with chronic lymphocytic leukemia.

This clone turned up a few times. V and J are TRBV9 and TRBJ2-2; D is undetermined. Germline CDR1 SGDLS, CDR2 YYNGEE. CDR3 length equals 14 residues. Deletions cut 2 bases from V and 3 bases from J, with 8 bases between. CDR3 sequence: CASSVATDTGELFF. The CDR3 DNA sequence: TGTGCCAGCAGCGTCGCGACCGACACCGGGGAGCTGTTTTTT. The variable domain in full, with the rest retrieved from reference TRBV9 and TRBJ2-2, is DSGVTQTPKHLITATGQRVTLRCSPRSGDLSVYWYQQSLDQGLQFLIQYYNGEERAKGNILERFSAQQFPDLHSELNLSSLELGDSALYFCASSVATDTGELFFGEGSRLTVL.

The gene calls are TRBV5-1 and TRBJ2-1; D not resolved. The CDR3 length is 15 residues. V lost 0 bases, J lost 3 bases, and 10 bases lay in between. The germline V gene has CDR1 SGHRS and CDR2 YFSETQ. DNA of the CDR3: TGCGCCAGCAGCTTGGACTCTACCCTCTACAATGAGCAGTTCTTC. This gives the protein CASSLDSTLYNEQFF.

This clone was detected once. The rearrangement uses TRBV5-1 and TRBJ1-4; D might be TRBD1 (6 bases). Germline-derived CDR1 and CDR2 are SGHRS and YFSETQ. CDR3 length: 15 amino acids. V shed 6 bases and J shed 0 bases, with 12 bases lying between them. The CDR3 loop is CASNTGPATNEKLFF. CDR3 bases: TGCGCCAGCAATACAGGGCCCGCAACTAATGAAAAACTGTTTTTT.

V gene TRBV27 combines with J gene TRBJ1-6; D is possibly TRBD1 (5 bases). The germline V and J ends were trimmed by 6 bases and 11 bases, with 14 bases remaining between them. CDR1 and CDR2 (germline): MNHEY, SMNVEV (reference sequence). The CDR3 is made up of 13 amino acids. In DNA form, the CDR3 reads TGTGCCAGCAGGCTAGGGGCTGGGACACCCCTCCACTTT. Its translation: CASRLGAGTPLHF.

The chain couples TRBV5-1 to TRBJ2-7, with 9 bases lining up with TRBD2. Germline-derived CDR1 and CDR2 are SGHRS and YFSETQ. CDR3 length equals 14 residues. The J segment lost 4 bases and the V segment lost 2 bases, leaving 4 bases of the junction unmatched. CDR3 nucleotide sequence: TGCGCCAGCAGCTTTAGCGGGAGCCTTTACGAGCAGTACTTC. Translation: CASSFSGSLYEQYF.

CDR3 DNA sequence: TGTGCCAGCTCAACCAACGCAATCCAAGGCGGAGATACGCAGTATTTT. It yields the protein CASSTNAIQGGDTQYF. The gene calls are TRBV18 and TRBJ2-3, with no clear D. CDR3 length equals 16 residues. CDR1 KGHSH and CDR2 LQKENI come from the germline V gene. V dropped 5 bases and J dropped 5 bases, with 20 bases sitting between them. The entire variable domain, with the rest obtained from reference TRBV18 and TRBJ2-3, is as follows: NAGVMQNPRHLVRRRGQEARLRCSPMKGHSHVYWYRQLPEEGLKFMVYLQKENIIDESGMPKERFSAEFPKEGPSILRIQQVVRGDSAAYFCASSTNAIQGGDTQYFGPGTRLTVL.

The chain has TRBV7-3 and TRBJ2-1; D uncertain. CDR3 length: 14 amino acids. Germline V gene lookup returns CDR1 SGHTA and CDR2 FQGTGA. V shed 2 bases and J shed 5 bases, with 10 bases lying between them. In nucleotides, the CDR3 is TGTGCCAGCAGCTTAGCTTACGGAAACAATGAGCAGTTCTTC. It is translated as CASSLAYGNNEQFF. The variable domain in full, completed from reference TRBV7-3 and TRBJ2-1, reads GAGVSQTPSNKVTEKGKYVELRCDPISGHTALYWYRQSLGQGPEFLIYFQGTGAADDSGLPNDRFFAVRPEGSVSTLKIQRTERGDSAVYLCASSLAYGNNEQFFGPGTRLTVL.

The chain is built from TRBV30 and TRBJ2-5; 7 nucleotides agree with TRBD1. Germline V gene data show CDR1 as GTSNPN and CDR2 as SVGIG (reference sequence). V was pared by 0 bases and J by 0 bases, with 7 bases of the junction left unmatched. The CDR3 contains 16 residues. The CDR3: CAWSVQDRVYQETQYF. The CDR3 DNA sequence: TGTGCCTGGAGTGTACAAGACAGGGTCTACCAAGAGACCCAGTACTTC.

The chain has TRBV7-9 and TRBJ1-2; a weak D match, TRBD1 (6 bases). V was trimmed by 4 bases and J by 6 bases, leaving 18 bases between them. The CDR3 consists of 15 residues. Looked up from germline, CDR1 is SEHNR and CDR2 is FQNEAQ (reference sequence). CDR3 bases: TGTGCCAGCAGCTATCTTATGGGGGGCCAGGATGGCTACACCTTC. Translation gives CASSYLMGGQDGYTF.

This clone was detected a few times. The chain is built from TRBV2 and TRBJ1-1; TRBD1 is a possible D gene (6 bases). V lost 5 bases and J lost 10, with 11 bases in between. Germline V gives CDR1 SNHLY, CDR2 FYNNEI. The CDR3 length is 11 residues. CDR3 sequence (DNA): TGTGCCAGCAGTACAGGGTCTATAGCTTTCTTT. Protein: CASSTGSIAFF.

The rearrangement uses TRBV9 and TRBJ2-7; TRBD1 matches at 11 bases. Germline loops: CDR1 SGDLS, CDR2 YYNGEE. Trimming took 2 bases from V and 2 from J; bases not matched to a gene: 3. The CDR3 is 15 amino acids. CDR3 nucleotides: TGTGCCAGCAGCGTTGGACAGGGGGCCGCCTACGAGCAGTACTTC. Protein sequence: CASSVGQGAAYEQYF.

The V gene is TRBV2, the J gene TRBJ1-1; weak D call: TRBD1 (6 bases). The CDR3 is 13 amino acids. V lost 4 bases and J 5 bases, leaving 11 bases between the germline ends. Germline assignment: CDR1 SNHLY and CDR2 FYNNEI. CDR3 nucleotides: TGTGCCAGCAGTGCGGGGGGCTGGACTGAAGCTTTCTTT. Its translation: CASSAGGWTEAFF.

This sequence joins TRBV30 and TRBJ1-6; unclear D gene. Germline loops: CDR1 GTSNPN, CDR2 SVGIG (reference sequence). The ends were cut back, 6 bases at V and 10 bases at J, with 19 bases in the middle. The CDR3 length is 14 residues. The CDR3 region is CACPGFERGSPLHF. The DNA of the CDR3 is TGTGCCTGCCCTGGGTTTGAAAGAGGATCACCCCTCCACTTT.

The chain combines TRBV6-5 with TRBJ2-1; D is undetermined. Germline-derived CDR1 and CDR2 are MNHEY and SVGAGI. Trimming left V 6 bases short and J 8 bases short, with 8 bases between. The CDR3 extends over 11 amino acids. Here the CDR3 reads CASRALYEQFF. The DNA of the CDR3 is TGTGCCAGCAGGGCTTTATATGAGCAGTTCTTC.

Here the CDR3 reads CASSPAGRSETQYF. CDR3 bases: TGCGCCAGCAGCCCAGCGGGACGTTCAGAGACCCAGTACTTC. This rearrangement joins TRBV5-1 to TRBJ2-5; 7 nucleotides agree with TRBD2. Germline-derived CDR1 and CDR2 are SGHRS and YFSETQ. Losses at the gene ends were 4 bases for V and 4 bases for J; bases not matched to a gene: 7. The CDR3 loop spans 14 amino acids.

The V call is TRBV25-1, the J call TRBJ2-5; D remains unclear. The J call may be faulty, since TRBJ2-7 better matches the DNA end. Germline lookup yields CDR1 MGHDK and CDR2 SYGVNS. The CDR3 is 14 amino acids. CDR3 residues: CASSEGRVRYEQYF. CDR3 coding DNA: TGTGCCAGCAGTGAAGGTAGGGTCCGCTACGAGCAGTACTTC.

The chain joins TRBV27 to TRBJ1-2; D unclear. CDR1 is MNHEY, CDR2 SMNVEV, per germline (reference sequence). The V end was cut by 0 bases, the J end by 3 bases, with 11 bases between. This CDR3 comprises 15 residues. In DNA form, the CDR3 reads TGTGCCAGCAGTTTATCGTGGGCCGGAGACTATGGCTACACCTTC. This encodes CASSLSWAGDYGYTF.

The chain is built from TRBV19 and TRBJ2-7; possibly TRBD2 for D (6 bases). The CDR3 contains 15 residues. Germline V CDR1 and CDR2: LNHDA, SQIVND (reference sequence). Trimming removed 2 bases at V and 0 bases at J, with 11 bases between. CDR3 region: CASSIRGDSSYEQYF. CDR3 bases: TGTGCCAGTAGTATACGCGGGGATAGCTCCTACGAGCAGTACTTC.

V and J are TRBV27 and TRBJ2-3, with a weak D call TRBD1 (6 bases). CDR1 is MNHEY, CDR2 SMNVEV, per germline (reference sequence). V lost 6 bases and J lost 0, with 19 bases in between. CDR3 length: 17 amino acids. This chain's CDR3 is CASSPGTWRASTDTQYF. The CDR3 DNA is TGTGCCAGCAGCCCAGGGACATGGCGGGCTAGCACAGATACGCAGTATTTT.

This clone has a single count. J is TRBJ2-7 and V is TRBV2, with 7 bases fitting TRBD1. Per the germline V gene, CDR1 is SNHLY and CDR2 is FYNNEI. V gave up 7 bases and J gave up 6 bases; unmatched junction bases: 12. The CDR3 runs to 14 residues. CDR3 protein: CASTRSDRLTEQYF. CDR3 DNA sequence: TGTGCCAGCACCCGCTCGGACAGGTTGACCGAGCAGTACTTC.

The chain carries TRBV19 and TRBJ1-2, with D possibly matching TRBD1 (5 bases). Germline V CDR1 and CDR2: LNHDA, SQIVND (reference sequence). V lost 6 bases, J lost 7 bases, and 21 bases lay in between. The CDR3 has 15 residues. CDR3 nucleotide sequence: TGTGCCAGTAGGACCGAGGGACTGCTACTACGTGGCTACACCTTC. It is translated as CASRTEGLLLRGYTF.

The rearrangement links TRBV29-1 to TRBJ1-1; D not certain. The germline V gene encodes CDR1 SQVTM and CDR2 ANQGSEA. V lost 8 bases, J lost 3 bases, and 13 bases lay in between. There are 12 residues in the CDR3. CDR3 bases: TGCAGCTTGCGGGTAGGTCACACTGAAGCTTTCTTT. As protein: CSLRVGHTEAFF.

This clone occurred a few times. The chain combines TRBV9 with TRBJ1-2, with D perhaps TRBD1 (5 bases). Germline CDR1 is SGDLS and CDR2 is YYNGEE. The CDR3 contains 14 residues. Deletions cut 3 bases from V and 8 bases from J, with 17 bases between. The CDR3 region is CASSASGANRGYTF. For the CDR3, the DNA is TGTGCCAGCAGCGCCTCCGGGGCAAACAGGGGCTACACCTTC.

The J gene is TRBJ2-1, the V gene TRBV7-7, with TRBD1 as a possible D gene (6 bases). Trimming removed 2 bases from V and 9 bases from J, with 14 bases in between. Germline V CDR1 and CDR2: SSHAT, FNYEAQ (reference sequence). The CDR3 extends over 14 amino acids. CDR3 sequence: CASSLNRASGEQFF. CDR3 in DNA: TGTGCCAGCAGCTTAAACAGGGCCAGCGGTGAGCAGTTCTTC.

Here the CDR3 DNA reads TGTGCCAGCAGCTTAACGGCGGGGGGGCAAGATACGCAGTATTTT. Protein sequence: CASSLTAGGQDTQYF. V gene TRBV13 combines with J gene TRBJ2-3; 9 bases match TRBD2. CDR1 is PRHDT and CDR2 is FYEKMQ in the germline V gene (reference sequence). This CDR3 spans 15 amino acids. V shed 2 bases, J shed 5 bases, and the junction held 5 bases outside the gene matches.

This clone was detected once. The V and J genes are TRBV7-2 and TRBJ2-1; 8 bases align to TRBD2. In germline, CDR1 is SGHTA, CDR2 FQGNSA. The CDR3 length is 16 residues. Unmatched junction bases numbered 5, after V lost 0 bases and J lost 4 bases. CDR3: CASSLAAGGPYNEQFF. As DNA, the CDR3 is TGTGCCAGCAGCTTAGCGGCGGGGGGCCCATACAATGAGCAGTTCTTC. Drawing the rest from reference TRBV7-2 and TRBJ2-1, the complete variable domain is GAGVSQSPSNKVTEKGKDVELRCDPISGHTALYWYRQSLGQGLEFLIYFQGNSAPDKSGLPSDRFSAERTGGSVSTLTIQRTQQEDSAVYLCASSLAAGGPYNEQFFGPGTRLTVL.

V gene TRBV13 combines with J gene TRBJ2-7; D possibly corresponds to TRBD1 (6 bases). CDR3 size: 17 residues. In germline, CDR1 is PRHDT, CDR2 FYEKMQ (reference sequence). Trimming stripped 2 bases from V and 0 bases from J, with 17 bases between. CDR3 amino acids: CASSLTQSRTASYEQYF. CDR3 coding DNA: TGTGCCAGCAGCTTAACCCAGTCCCGGACAGCCTCCTACGAGCAGTACTTC.

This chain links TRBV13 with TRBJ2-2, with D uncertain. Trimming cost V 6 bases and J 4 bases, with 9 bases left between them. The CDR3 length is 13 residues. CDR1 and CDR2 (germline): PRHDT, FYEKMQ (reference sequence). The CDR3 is CASSLWTTGELFF. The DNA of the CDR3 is TGTGCCAGCAGTCTCTGGACCACCGGGGAGCTGTTTTTT.